Shown below are 29 T cell receptor beta chains from a single sample sequenced in a study of T cell responses to AZD1222 COVID-19 vaccine. Clones were sequenced by immunoSEQ multiplex PCR, and TCRdb holds only the in-frame ones, with some missing. This repertoire shows approximately 15,000 clones, approximately 90% found once; its top ten account for around 3%. The sample in question was peripheral blood, obtained 28 days after the second AZD1222 dose. The receptors stem from an adult who received the AZD1222 COVID-19 vaccine.

The V call is TRBV7-6, the J call TRBJ1-2; a weak D match, TRBD1 (5 bases). The V end lost 2 bases, the J end lost 6 bases, and 16 bases lay between the germline ends. The CDR3 length is 15 residues. From germline, CDR1 is SGHVS and CDR2 FNYEAQ. The CDR3: CASSLTTVLGDGYTF. In DNA form, the CDR3 reads TGTGCCAGCAGCTTAACGACAGTGCTTGGGGATGGCTACACCTTC.

The chain recombines TRBV21-1 with TRBJ2-7. TRBV21-1 is a pseudogene. The CDR3 totals 14 residues. This CDR3 reads CASRPSQGTNEQYF. The DNA for the CDR3 is TGTGCCAGCAGACCTAGCCAGGGAACGAACGAGCAGTACTTC.

J is TRBJ1-2 and V is TRBV2, with 7 bases that match TRBD1. This CDR3 is 15 amino acids long. Germline V CDR1 and CDR2: SNHLY, FYNNEI. Losses at the gene ends were 6 bases for V and 4 bases for J; bases not matched to a gene: 11. The CDR3 nucleotides are TGTGCCAGCAGATTTAGACAGGGTGCAAGCTATGGCTACACCTTC. Residues: CASRFRQGASYGYTF.

The gene calls are TRBV19 and TRBJ1-2; a weak D match, TRBD1 (5 bases). The V gene's germline CDR1 is LNHDA and CDR2 SQIVND (reference sequence). With 0 bases removed from V and 4 bases from J, the gap between germline ends came to 12 bases. CDR3 size: 15 residues. The CDR3 loop reads CASSIDPRDPYGYTF. CDR3 in DNA: TGTGCCAGTAGTATAGACCCCCGGGACCCCTATGGCTACACCTTC.

J is TRBJ2-1 and V is TRBV12-3 or TRBV12-4, with D unclear. CDR3 length: 13 amino acids. Trimming removed 2 bases at V and 3 bases at J, with 5 bases between. As DNA, the CDR3 is TGTGCCAGCAGTTTAAGAGTCTACAATGAGCAGTTCTTC. It translates to CASSLRVYNEQFF.

This chain connects TRBV7-3 to TRBJ2-2, with 7 bases identical to TRBD1. The germline gives CDR1 SGHTA, CDR2 FQGTGA. J lost 0 bases, V lost 5 bases, and 6 bases had no gene match. The CDR3 is 16 amino acids. The CDR3, as DNA: TGTGCCAGCAGCCGTGGGCAGGGGGCGAACACCGGGGAGCTGTTTTTT. This encodes CASSRGQGANTGELFF. Full variable domain (missing parts from reference TRBV7-3 and TRBJ2-2): GAGVSQTPSNKVTEKGKYVELRCDPISGHTALYWYRQSLGQGPEFLIYFQGTGAADDSGLPNDRFFAVRPEGSVSTLKIQRTERGDSAVYLCASSRGQGANTGELFFGEGSRLTVL.

The rearrangement joins TRBV2 to TRBJ2-3, with 10 bases identical to TRBD2. With V trimmed by 4 bases and J by 3 bases, 1 base remained unmatched. Germline assignment: CDR1 SNHLY and CDR2 FYNNEI. This CDR3 comprises 14 residues. CDR3 sequence: CASSGGLATDTQYF. CDR3 DNA sequence: TGTGCCAGCAGTGGGGGACTAGCGACAGATACGCAGTATTTT.

This clone was seen only once. The rearrangement joins TRBV30 to TRBJ1-3; D remains unclear. Germline V gives CDR1 GTSNPN, CDR2 SVGIG (reference sequence). V was clipped by 4 bases and J by 0 bases, with 16 bases between them. The CDR3 runs to 16 residues. Here the CDR3 DNA reads TGTGCCTGGACCCAATCCATGCTGAACTCTGGAAACACCATATATTTT. Its translation is CAWTQSMLNSGNTIYF.

The V gene is TRBV6-5, the J gene TRBJ1-1; D uncertain. Germline assignment: CDR1 MNHEY and CDR2 SVGAGI. The V and J ends lost 6 bases and 4 bases respectively, with 12 bases between them. CDR3 length equals 13 residues. Here the CDR3 reads CASSRRSGTEAFF. The CDR3 region has the DNA TGTGCCAGCAGCCGCCGGAGCGGCACTGAAGCTTTCTTT.

The rearrangement joins TRBV7-9 to TRBJ1-4, with D perhaps TRBD1 (5 bases). V was clipped by 4 bases and J by 7 bases, with 16 bases between them. The CDR3 covers 15 residues. Per the germline V gene, CDR1 is SEHNR and CDR2 is FQNEAQ (reference sequence). CDR3 DNA sequence: TGTGCCAGCAGCTACCGCCAGGGTGAGGCTGAAAAACTGTTTTTT. Residues: CASSYRQGEAEKLFF.

The chain recombines TRBV5-1 with TRBJ2-5; no firm D call. Between the trimmed V and J ends, which lost 3 bases and 0 bases, there was a span of 9 bases. The CDR3 is made up of 14 amino acids. Per germline, CDR1 SGHRS and CDR2 YFSETQ. CDR3 nucleotide sequence: TGCGCCAGCAGCTCTCAGGTAGACCAAGAGACCCAGTACTTC. This codes for CASSSQVDQETQYF.

CDR3 in DNA: TGTGCCAGCAGCTTAGGAGGACGAGACTCTGGAAACACCATATATTTT. Protein: CASSLGGRDSGNTIYF. The chain carries TRBV5-4 and TRBJ1-3; no reliable D call. V was trimmed by 2 bases and J by 0 bases, leaving 12 bases between them. CDR3 length equals 16 residues. Germline CDR1 SGHNT, CDR2 YYREEE (reference sequence). The entire variable domain, with the rest obtained from reference TRBV5-4 and TRBJ1-3, is as follows: ETGVTQSPTHLIKTRGQQVTLRCSSQSGHNTVSWYQQALGQGPQFIFQYYREEENGRGNFPPRFSGLQFPNYSSELNVNALELDDSALYLCASSLGGRDSGNTIYFGEGSWLTVV.

The CDR3 bases are TGCGCCAGCAGCCCCGGGACAGGGACTGGAAACACCATATATTTT. Amino acids: CASSPGTGTGNTIYF. The genes are TRBV4-3 and TRBJ1-3; TRBD1 aligns across 9 bases. The germline V gene has CDR1 LGHNA and CDR2 YSLEER. With V trimmed by 4 bases and J by 2 bases, 3 bases remained unmatched. The length of the CDR3 is 15 residues.

The genes are TRBV20-1 and TRBJ1-5; no definite D call. Germline CDR1 is DFQATT and CDR2 is SNEGSKA (reference sequence). With 3 bases removed from V and 7 bases from J, the gap between germline ends came to 10 bases. This CDR3 is built from 12 residues. CDR3 sequence reads: CSASSPPQPQHF. In DNA form, the CDR3 reads TGCAGTGCTAGTAGCCCTCCCCAGCCCCAGCATTTT.

This clone has only one observation. V usage is TRBV4-2 and J usage is TRBJ1-1, with 7 bases matching TRBD1. V lost 1 base to trimming and J lost 4 bases; unmatched junction nucleotides: 6. The germline gives CDR1 LGHNA, CDR2 YNFKEQ. This CDR3 is built from 15 residues. The chain's CDR3 is CASSQGQGGGTEAFF. The DNA for the CDR3 is TGTGCCAGCAGCCAAGGGCAGGGGGGGGGCACTGAAGCTTTCTTT.

The chain is built from TRBV12-5 and TRBJ2-2; tentative D call: TRBD1 (5 bases). This CDR3 is built from 15 residues. Trimming removed 3 bases from V and 4 bases from J, with 12 bases in between. The germline V gene has CDR1 LGHNT and CDR2 FRNRAP. The CDR3 sequence is CASGFAGQATGELFF. For the CDR3, the DNA is TGTGCTAGTGGTTTTGCAGGGCAGGCCACCGGGGAGCTGTTTTTT.

This clone was seen once. V gene TRBV28 combines with J gene TRBJ1-5; D unresolved. Deletions cut 5 bases from V and 2 bases from J, with 10 bases between. The CDR3 runs to 14 residues. In germline, CDR1 is MDHEN, CDR2 SYDVKM. In nucleotides, the CDR3 is TGTGCCAGCAGTCTGACATTAGGCAATCAGCCCCAGCATTTT. Translating it yields CASSLTLGNQPQHF.

This clone showed up just a few times. V usage is TRBV28 and J usage is TRBJ1-2, with 10 positions matching TRBD1. The CDR3 runs 14 residues. Germline V CDR1 and CDR2: MDHEN, SYDVKM. V shed 5 bases, J shed 7 bases, and the junction held 7 bases outside the gene matches. The CDR3 region is CASSTDRGRGGYTF. In DNA form, the CDR3 reads TGTGCCAGCAGTACGGACAGGGGGAGAGGTGGCTACACCTTC.

The chain joins TRBV3-1 (or the pseudogene TRBV3-2) to TRBJ1-1, with D possibly being TRBD1 (5 bases). The CDR3 covers 13 residues. V lost 3 bases and J 6 bases, leaving 11 bases between the germline ends. The germline V gene has CDR1 LGHDT and CDR2 YNNKEL (reference sequence). CDR3 sequence reads: CASSQGGGSEAFF. CDR3 nucleotides: TGTGCCAGCAGCCAGGGCGGGGGATCTGAAGCTTTCTTT.

This chain uses TRBV6-2 or TRBV6-3 with TRBJ1-1; no clear D. Trimming pared 4 bases from V and 7 bases from J, leaving 10 bases between. Germline V gene data show CDR1 as MNHEY and CDR2 as SVGEGT. The CDR3 sequence is 12 residues long. The CDR3 protein is CASSSFVLEAFF. The CDR3 DNA is TGTGCCAGCAGTTCCTTTGTGCTTGAAGCTTTCTTT.

The chain recombines TRBV3-1 (or the pseudogene TRBV3-2) with TRBJ1-3; D remains unclear. Trimming shortened V by 5 bases and J by 1 base, and 18 bases separated the two germline ends. This CDR3 has 17 amino acids. Germline-derived CDR1 and CDR2 are LGHDT and YNNKEL (reference sequence). CDR3 nucleotides: TGTGCCAGCAGCTCCATAGGACGTTTCGAGTCTGGAAACACCATATATTTT. Translation: CASSSIGRFESGNTIYF.

V and J are TRBV7-9 and TRBJ2-3; 12 nucleotides line up with TRBD2. Germline CDR1 SEHNR, CDR2 FQNEAQ (reference sequence). The CDR3 sequence is 17 residues long. V was clipped by 3 bases and J by 4 bases; unmatched bases: 8. In nucleotides, the CDR3 is TGTGCCAGCAGCTTCCCTAGCGGGGGGGCCCCAGCAGATACGCAGTATTTT. As protein: CASSFPSGGAPADTQYF.

In DNA form, the CDR3 reads TGTGCCAGCAAGACTCTAGCGGGGGGCTCCTACGAGCAGTACTTC. This sequence encodes CASKTLAGGSYEQYF. The chain recombines TRBV28 with TRBJ2-7, with TRBD2 matching over 11 bases. This CDR3 is built from 15 residues. The trim removed 7 bases at V and 0 bases at J, leaving 5 bases unmatched. The germline V gene encodes CDR1 MDHEN and CDR2 SYDVKM.

The genes are TRBV19 and TRBJ2-3, with D maybe TRBD1 (6 bases). Germline CDR1 and CDR2: LNHDA and SQIVND (reference sequence). Between the trimmed V and J ends, which lost 3 bases and 2 bases, there was a span of 15 bases. This CDR3 has 16 residues. CDR3 DNA sequence: TGTGCCAGTAGTATTGGGGGCTTTATGAACACAGATACGCAGTATTTT. It translates to CASSIGGFMNTDTQYF. Using reference TRBV19 and TRBJ2-3 for the parts outside the CDR3, the full variable domain is DGGITQSPKYLFRKEGQNVTLSCEQNLNHDAMYWYRQDPGQGLRLIYYSQIVNDFQKGDIAEGYSVSREKKESFPLTVTSAQKNPTAFYLCASSIGGFMNTDTQYFGPGTRLTVL.

The chain links TRBV29-1 to TRBJ2-7, with D possibly matching TRBD1 (6 bases). The CDR3 extends over 13 amino acids. With 4 bases removed from V and 3 bases from J, the gap between germline ends came to 13 bases. Germline assignment: CDR1 SQVTM and CDR2 ANQGSEA. In DNA form, the CDR3 reads TGCAGCGTTGTGACAGGTGGGGGCTACGAGCAGTACTTC. This codes for CSVVTGGGYEQYF.

This sequence joins TRBV4-2 and TRBJ1-6; TRBD1 matches at 7 bases. J lost 6 bases, V lost 0 bases, and 5 bases had no gene match. In germline, CDR1 is LGHNA, CDR2 YNFKEQ. This CDR3 contains 16 residues. The CDR3 sequence: CASSQDWGQSNSPLHF. The CDR3 DNA reads as TGTGCCAGCAGCCAAGATTGGGGACAGTCTAATTCACCCCTCCACTTT.

The J gene is TRBJ1-1, the V gene TRBV11-2; no clear D. The CDR3 is 11 amino acids. V was shortened by 5 bases and J by 4 bases, with 5 bases between the two germline ends. Germline V CDR1 and CDR2: SGHAT, FQNNGV. In nucleotides, the CDR3 is TGTGCCAGCAGCGCCTCCACTGAAGCTTTCTTT. Encoded protein: CASSASTEAFF.

V usage is TRBV19 and J usage is TRBJ2-5, with 9 bases lining up with TRBD2. This CDR3 has 14 residues. The trim removed 6 bases at V and 5 bases at J, leaving 7 bases unmatched. The germline CDR1 and CDR2 sequences are LNHDA and SQIVND (reference sequence). CDR3 DNA: TGTGCCAGTAGGCCGCGGGAGGGCTTTGAGACCCAGTACTTC. Its translation: CASRPREGFETQYF.

The DNA of the CDR3 is TGCAGTGCTAGTAGCCCAGATACGCAGTATTTT. Its protein is CSASSPDTQYF. The chain joins TRBV20-1 to TRBJ2-3; D ambiguous. Germline CDR1 reads DFQATT; CDR2 reads SNEGSKA (reference sequence). This CDR3 spans 11 amino acids. V was cut by 3 bases and J by 4 bases, with 5 bases left in between.